This T cell receptor (beta chain) emerged from a study of blood T cell repertoires in COVID-19. For the study at large: Donors in the United States, Italy and Spain gave samples during acute or convalescent COVID-19. Sources were T cells, B-cell-depleted T cells, or PBMCs; the material itself was cDNA or gDNA.

Authors' data handling: Estimation of nucleated cell counts was performed using reference gene primer amplification. Clones were read by immunoSEQ multiplex PCR, and TCRdb kept only the in-frame ones, dropping some. V, J and clone size are those of that table, while D and trimming were read from the DNA. Altogether 20,000 to 25,000 clones are present, 84% being singletons, with the ten largest covering 3.2%. Germline CDR1 reads SGHAT; CDR2 reads FQNNGV. Trimming took off 5 bases at V and 6 bases at J, with 16 bases between the two ends. The CDR3 is 14 residues long. This clone was seen only a few times.

The origin of this receptor is a man aged 40-49 years with acute or convalescent COVID-19. This sequence joins TRBV11-2 and TRBJ1-2; D not certain. The sequencing input was peripheral blood. CDR3 DNA sequence: TGTGCCAGCAGCCACCCCCCGAGGGCGGATGGCTACACCTTC. Translating it yields CASSHPPRADGYTF.